A single sample is the source of the 29 T cell receptor beta chains below, sequenced in a study of T cells in Graves' hyperthyroidism and ophthalmopathy. Amplification targeted TCR beta CDR3 regions from RNA transcripts. TCR CDR3 regions were first amplified by RT-PCR with HTBI primers. TCRdb called the multiplex PCR reads again in MiXCR, with one record for every CDR3 protein. The data show under 350,000 distinct CDR3 sequences, about 20% seen once. Sequencing used blood. The receptors were sampled from a woman between 45 and 65 years old with Graves' hyperthyroidism.

The chain joins TRBV5-6 to TRBJ1-3, with D unresolved. Trimming stripped 0 bases from V and 7 bases from J, with 17 bases between. Germline CDR1 and CDR2: SGHDT and YYEEEE. The CDR3 has 16 amino acids. The CDR3 DNA is TGTGCCAGCAGCTTGGCCCACGGTGCCTTCGGGAACACCATATATTTT. It codes for CASSLAHGAFGNTIYF.

CDR3 sequence: CASSIGQGGNQPQHF. The DNA of the CDR3 is TGTGCCAGTAGTATTGGCCAGGGGGGCAATCAGCCCCAGCATTTT. J is TRBJ1-5 and V is TRBV19; the match to TRBD1 covers 7 bases. The CDR3 is made up of 15 amino acids. Germline lookup yields CDR1 LNHDA and CDR2 SQIVND (reference sequence). Germline trimming cut 3 bases from V and 2 bases from J; bases unmatched to any gene: 4. Supplemented by reference TRBV19 and TRBJ1-5, the full variable domain reads DGGITQSPKYLFRKEGQNVTLSCEQNLNHDAMYWYRQDPGQGLRLIYYSQIVNDFQKGDIAEGYSVSREKKESFPLTVTSAQKNPTAFYLCASSIGQGGNQPQHFGDGTRLSIL.

The DNA of the CDR3 is TGTGCCAGCAGCCATCGGGTACTGAGGGAAGAGACCCAGTACTTC. This translates into CASSHRVLREETQYF. The genes are TRBV14 and TRBJ2-5; D is possibly TRBD2 (5 bases). The CDR3 has 15 residues. V was cut by 3 bases and J by 3 bases, with 14 bases left in between. CDR1 and CDR2 from the germline V gene are SGHDN and FVKESK.

This clonotype has a handful of counts. The chain links TRBV10-1 to TRBJ2-7, with D maybe TRBD2 (5 bases). CDR3 length equals 14 residues. Germline CDR1 and CDR2: WNHNN and SYGVQD (reference sequence). V lost 7 bases to trimming and J lost 7 bases, with 20 bases between them. CDR3 amino acids: CASNPQRHSEEQYV. The DNA of the CDR3 is TGCGCCAGCAACCCACAGCGGCATTCTGAAGAGCAGTACGTC.

With regard to this clonotype: The CDR3 carries no conserved terminal phenylalanine or tryptophan, so it likely arises from a read error. The rearrangement joins TRBV19 to TRBJ1-1, with a tentative D call TRBD1 (5 bases). The ends were cut back, 6 bases at V and 0 bases at J, with 8 bases in the middle. The CDR3 contains 13 residues. Germline loops: CDR1 LNHDA, CDR2 SQIVND (reference sequence). CDR3 sequence: CASSDSLNTEAFS. The DNA for the CDR3 is TGTGCCAGTAGCGACAGTTTGAACACTGAAGCTTTCTCT.

The V gene is TRBV29-1, the J gene TRBJ2-2; no definite D call. Germline-derived CDR1 and CDR2 are SQVTM and ANQGSEA. There are 15 residues in the CDR3. Trimming took off 0 bases at V and 4 bases at J, with 12 bases between the two ends. Here the CDR3 reads CSVEEDWGTTGELFF. DNA of the CDR3: TGCAGCGTTGAAGAGGATTGGGGTACCACCGGGGAGCTGTTTTTT.

This clonotype has a handful of counts. The chain links TRBV19 to TRBJ1-2; TRBD1 matches at 8 bases. CDR1 and CDR2 from the germline V gene are LNHDA and SQIVND (reference sequence). V was pared by 9 bases and J by 6 bases, with 18 bases of the junction left unmatched. CDR3 length: 16 amino acids. CDR3 loop: CARLGARGRERNGYTF. CDR3 DNA: TGTGCCAGACTAGGCGCCAGGGGGCGCGAAAGAAATGGCTACACCTTC.

This clonotype showed up just a few times. The chain links TRBV4-1 to TRBJ1-1; D possibly corresponds to TRBD1 (5 bases). The CDR3 is made up of 15 amino acids. The germline gives CDR1 MGHRA, CDR2 YSYEKL. V lost 4 bases to trimming and J lost 0 bases, with 12 bases between them. CDR3 amino acids: CASSRSGTVNTEAFF. The CDR3 nucleotides read TGCGCCAGCAGCCGATCCGGGACGGTGAACACTGAAGCTTTCTTT.

V is TRBV6-2 or TRBV6-3 and J is TRBJ2-7; D unclear. This CDR3 region has 15 residues. In germline, CDR1 is MNHEY, CDR2 SVGEGT. V lost 6 bases to trimming and J lost 2 bases, with 17 bases between them. The CDR3: CASRVQLAGTYEQYF. In DNA form, the CDR3 reads TGTGCCAGCAGGGTACAGTTGGCTGGAACCTACGAGCAGTACTTC.

The V and J genes are TRBV6-1 and TRBJ2-7, with 9 bases aligning to TRBD1. CDR1 and CDR2 (germline): MNHNS, SASEGT. The CDR3 covers 17 residues. J was trimmed by 5 bases and V by 6 bases; bases with no gene match: 17. CDR3 sequence (DNA): TGTGCCAGCAGAGTCTTACCGGGACAGGGTGTTCTGGACGAGCAGTACGTC. It is translated as CASRVLPGQGVLDEQYV.

Only a few counts were recorded for this clonotype. This rearrangement joins TRBV9 to TRBJ2-1, with D maybe TRBD2 (7 bases). Germline V gene lookup returns CDR1 SGDLS and CDR2 YYNGEE. V was trimmed by 4 bases and J by 8 bases, leaving 16 bases between them. CDR3 length equals 14 residues. The CDR3 loop reads CASSPGGGGYEQFF. In DNA, the CDR3 is TGTGCCAGCAGCCCGGGGGGCGGGGGCTATGAGCAGTTCTTC.

The rearrangement uses TRBV28 and TRBJ2-7; D might be TRBD1 (6 bases). The CDR3 has 14 residues. V was shortened by 3 bases and J by 4 bases, with 13 bases between the two germline ends. CDR1 MDHEN and CDR2 SYDVKM come from the germline V gene. The CDR3 bases are TGTGCCAGCAGTTTTTCGAACAGGGCTTACGAGCAGTACTTC. This translates into CASSFSNRAYEQYF.

This chain connects TRBV5-1 to TRBJ2-3, with 8 positions matching TRBD1. Germline V lookup: CDR1 SGHRS, CDR2 YFSETQ. CDR3 length: 14 residues. The V segment lost 2 bases and the J segment 2 bases; nucleotides outside the gene matches: 1. CDR3 DNA: TGCGCCAGCAGCTTACAGGGGGACACAGATACGCAGTATTTT. Its translation: CASSLQGDTDTQYF.

The chain couples TRBV24-1 to TRBJ2-3, with D possibly matching TRBD2 (5 bases). Trimming removed 4 bases from V and 0 bases from J, with 10 bases in between. Germline V CDR1 and CDR2: KGHDR, SFDVKD. The CDR3 runs to 15 residues. CDR3 DNA: TGTGCCACCAGTGAAGGAGGCTTTAGCACAGATACGCAGTATTTT. Protein product: CATSEGGFSTDTQYF.

For this clonotype: A much larger clonotype is one base distant, so this may be a read error. The genes are TRBV5-4 and TRBJ1-1; TRBD1 is a possible D gene (5 bases). This CDR3 comprises 18 residues. Germline V gives CDR1 SGHNT, CDR2 YYREEE (reference sequence). In DNA, the CDR3 is TGTGCCAGCAGCTTGTCGTGGCGGGACGGTGCTATGAACGCTGAAGCTTTCTTT. Translated, it gives CASSLSWRDGAMNAEAFF.

The table lists this clonotype with many counts. The chain is built from TRBV28 and TRBJ2-4; 10 positions match TRBD1. The CDR3 consists of 11 residues. V trimming: 8 bases; J trimming: 8 bases; junction bases outside the gene matches: 0. Looked up from germline, CDR1 is MDHEN and CDR2 is SYDVKM. CDR3 DNA: TGTGCCAGCGGGACAGGGGACATTCAGTACTTC. Protein sequence: CASGTGDIQYF.

This clonotype was seen more than once but under ten times. The chain employs TRBV2 and TRBJ2-7; D not resolved. CDR3 length: 12 amino acids. The germline CDR1 and CDR2 sequences are SNHLY and FYNNEI. With 8 bases removed from V and 3 bases from J, the gap between germline ends came to 11 bases. The CDR3 coding sequence is TGTGCCAGCCGGTATGGCTACTACGAGCAGTACGTC. Translation: CASRYGYYEQYV.

This clonotype was detected ten times or more. This chain connects TRBV7-9 to TRBJ2-7; D is unclear. CDR1 SEHNR and CDR2 FQNEAQ come from the germline V gene (reference sequence). The CDR3 loop spans 12 amino acids. V was trimmed by 5 bases and J by 3 bases, leaving 8 bases between them. The CDR3 DNA sequence: TGTGCCAGCAGCCTTGGGGTCTACGAGCAGTACTTC. Protein: CASSLGVYEQYF.

This clonotype has a handful of counts. The V call is TRBV4-1, the J call TRBJ1-1, with 9 nucleotides matching TRBD1. Unmatched junction bases numbered 2, after V lost 3 bases and J lost 6 bases. The CDR3 runs 13 residues. CDR1 is MGHRA, CDR2 YSYEKL, per germline. CDR3 bases: TGCGCCAGCAGCCATGGGGACAGGGCTGAAGCTTTCTTT. This gives the protein CASSHGDRAEAFF.

This clonotype was recorded many times. The chain recombines TRBV7-2 with TRBJ1-1; D remains unclear. The germline gives CDR1 SGHTA, CDR2 FQGNSA. This CDR3 has 14 residues. Trimming took 5 bases from V and 1 from J, leaving 11 bases between them. As DNA, the CDR3 is TGTGCCAGCAGCACTCATGGGGAGAACACTGAAGCTTTCTTT. Its translation is CASSTHGENTEAFF.

This clonotype was seen repeatedly, ten times or more. This sequence joins TRBV12-3 or TRBV12-4 and TRBJ2-5; the D is unclear. V was shortened by 3 bases and J by 1 base, with 9 bases between the two germline ends. CDR3 size: 14 residues. For the CDR3, the DNA is TGTGCCAGCAGTTTCCTAACAGCCCAAGAGACCCAGTACTTC. It is translated as CASSFLTAQETQYF.

This clonotype was detected ten times or more. CDR3 in DNA: TGTGCCTGGAGAGGGACTTCCGTGGCCCTCCACTTT. It yields the protein CAWRGTSVALHF. The rearrangement links TRBV30 to TRBJ1-6; a weak D match, TRBD1 (5 bases). This CDR3 spans 12 amino acids. Germline assignment: CDR1 GTSNPN and CDR2 SVGIG (reference sequence). V dropped 3 bases and J dropped 14 bases, with 14 bases sitting between them.

The rearrangement joins TRBV20-1 to TRBJ1-5; D is possibly TRBD1 (5 bases). Germline assignment: CDR1 DFQATT and CDR2 SNEGSKA (reference sequence). The CDR3 runs to 13 residues. The ends were cut back, 3 bases at V and 5 bases at J, with 11 bases in the middle. The CDR3 is CSARTVGDQPQHF. As DNA, the CDR3 is TGCAGTGCTAGGACAGTCGGCGATCAGCCCCAGCATTTT.

This clonotype has ten or more counts. CDR3 sequence: CSASLRGDSTDTQYF. The CDR3 nucleotides are TGCAGTGCTAGTTTGCGGGGGGACAGCACAGATACGCAGTATTTT. This chain uses TRBV20-1 with TRBJ2-3; 8 nucleotides align to TRBD2. CDR3 length: 15 amino acids. V shed 3 bases and J 0 bases; nucleotides not matched to a gene: 5. Germline values: CDR1 DFQATT, CDR2 SNEGSKA (reference sequence).

There are a few counts of this clonotype. V and J are TRBV6-2 or TRBV6-3 and TRBJ1-3; the D is unclear. CDR3 size: 14 residues. V was pared by 5 bases and J by 2 bases, with 10 bases between. Germline-derived CDR1 and CDR2 are MNHEY and SVGEGT. The CDR3 DNA reads TGTGCCAGCAGTACCGGCGAGCCTGGAAACACCATATATTTT. Protein product: CASSTGEPGNTIYF.

This clonotype has more than one count but fewer than ten. The rearrangement joins TRBV7-2 to TRBJ2-2; TRBD1 or TRBD2 may be the D gene (5 bases each). CDR3 length equals 14 residues. V lost 5 bases and J lost 8, with 15 bases in between. Germline V gene sequence: CDR1 SGHTA, CDR2 FQGNSA. The CDR3 loop reads CASSRDAFRGELFF. CDR3 nucleotides: TGTGCCAGCAGCAGGGACGCGTTTAGGGGGGAGCTGTTTTTT.

This clonotype was observed a handful of times. The chain combines TRBV12-3 or TRBV12-4 with TRBJ1-5; no clear D gene. The CDR3 totals 13 residues. V was pared by 6 bases and J by 4 bases, with 10 bases between. CDR3 in DNA: TGTGCCAGCAGGAAGACTGAGAATCAGCCCCAGCATTTT. Protein sequence: CASRKTENQPQHF.

This clonotype was counted between two and nine times. A much bigger clone sits one base away, suggesting this may be a read error. This chain joins TRBV11-2 and TRBJ2-5, with 7 bases matching TRBD2. Germline V gene lookup returns CDR1 SGHAT and CDR2 FQNNGV. The CDR3 covers 15 residues. The CDR3 region has the DNA TGTGCCAGCAGCTTCAGCGCTAGCGGTCAAGAGACCCAGCACTTC. Translating gives CASSFSASGQETQHF.

This clonotype has only a few counts. The CDR3 DNA reads TGTGCCATCAATGGACAGGGGGGAGAGACCCAGTACTTC. This codes for CAINGQGGETQYF. The V gene is TRBV10-3, the J gene TRBJ2-5; 10 nucleotides agree with TRBD1. CDR3 length: 13 amino acids. Trimming at V came to 7 bases and at J to 4 bases, leaving 3 bases not matched to a gene. Germline V CDR1 and CDR2: ENHRY, SYGVKD.